These 26 T cell receptor beta chains originate from one sample sequenced in a study of cytomegalovirus exposure and HLA in healthy donors. Some clones are missing from TCRdb's copy, which holds only in-frame ones; the method was immunoSEQ multiplex PCR. Among 250,000 to 400,000 clones listed, over 75% were seen once. The sequencing input was PBMCs. The receptor set was obtained from a man aged 25-40 years in good health and CMV-seronegative.

The chain has TRBV10-2 and TRBJ1-1, with D possibly TRBD1 on 6 matching bases. The CDR3 contains 14 residues. Germline V lookup: CDR1 WSHSY, CDR2 SAAADI. The V end lost 4 bases, the J end lost 0 bases, and 9 bases lay between the germline ends. The CDR3 coding sequence is TGCGCCAGCAGTGCTCGGACAGTGAACACTGAAGCTTTCTTT. Translated, it gives CASSARTVNTEAFF.

The chain uses TRBV6-5 and TRBJ1-2; D not resolved. The CDR3 runs 11 residues. The V gene lost 6 bases and the J gene lost 5 bases, with 7 bases spanning the gap. CDR1 is MNHEY and CDR2 is SVGAGI in the germline V gene. Here the CDR3 DNA reads TGTGCCAGCAGAAGAGGGTATGGCTACACCTTC. Its protein is CASRRGYGYTF.

This chain joins TRBV18 and TRBJ1-2, with TRBD1 identical over 9 bases. Unmatched junction bases numbered 9, after V lost 5 bases and J lost 2 bases. Germline V gives CDR1 KGHSH, CDR2 LQKENI. CDR3 length: 16 amino acids. The CDR3 reads CASSTQYTGGNYGYTF. CDR3 nucleotides: TGTGCCAGCTCAACACAGTATACAGGGGGCAACTATGGCTACACCTTC.

This clone showed up just a few times. The chain's CDR3 is CAIFANYGYTF. The CDR3 DNA follows: TGTGCCATCTTCGCTAACTATGGCTACACCTTC. This rearrangement joins TRBV10-3 to TRBJ1-2; no clear D gene. CDR1 and CDR2 (germline): ENHRY, SYGVKD. Between the trimmed V and J ends, which lost 8 bases and 0 bases, there was a span of 4 bases. The CDR3 is 11 residues long.

The chain employs TRBV30 and TRBJ2-6; 9 nucleotides align to TRBD1. The CDR3 runs to 16 residues. The germline CDR1 and CDR2 sequences are GTSNPN and SVGIG (reference sequence). The junction had 5 bases not matched to a gene; V was cut back by 5 bases and J by 0 bases. CDR3 protein: CAWGDRESSGANVLTF. Written as DNA, the CDR3 is TGTGCCTGGGGGGACAGGGAGAGCTCTGGGGCCAACGTCCTGACTTTC.

V and J are TRBV28 and TRBJ1-6, with TRBD1 matching over 7 bases. With V trimmed by 5 bases and J by 10 bases, 8 bases remained unmatched. Germline V gene sequence: CDR1 MDHEN, CDR2 SYDVKM. The CDR3 contains 14 residues. The CDR3 nucleotides read TGTGCCAGCAGTGGGATACAGGGGCGGTCACCCCTCCACTTT. It codes for CASSGIQGRSPLHF.

In its sample, this clone was seen once. The chain employs TRBV27 and TRBJ2-7, with 7 bases lining up with TRBD1. Germline CDR1 is MNHEY and CDR2 is SMNVEV (reference sequence). V was clipped by 6 bases and J by 1 base; unmatched bases: 0. This CDR3 spans 12 amino acids. CDR3: CASRTGSYEQYF. CDR3 bases: TGTGCCAGCAGGACAGGGTCCTACGAGCAGTACTTC.

The chain joins TRBV28 to TRBJ1-1; 9 bases match TRBD1. Germline assignment: CDR1 MDHEN and CDR2 SYDVKM. The CDR3 spans 13 residues. Trimming cost V 11 bases and J 6 bases; bases outside gene matches: 10. The chain's CDR3 is CAVKERQGAEAFF. The CDR3, as DNA: TGTGCCGTAAAGGAGCGACAGGGGGCTGAAGCTTTCTTT.

This sequence joins TRBV11-2 and TRBJ2-1, with D perhaps matching TRBD2 (7 bases). From germline, CDR1 is SGHAT and CDR2 FQNNGV. The V end lost 5 bases, the J end lost 0 bases, and 17 bases lay between the germline ends. This CDR3 has 17 residues. The CDR3 region is CASSPWAGAYSYNEQFF. For the CDR3, the DNA is TGTGCCAGCAGCCCGTGGGCGGGGGCCTACTCCTACAATGAGCAGTTCTTC.

The J gene is TRBJ1-2, the V gene TRBV5-6; 9 nucleotides match TRBD1. This CDR3 is built from 16 residues. Germline V gene lookup returns CDR1 SGHDT and CDR2 YYEEEE. V lost 3 bases and J lost 4; bases outside the gene matches: 10. The DNA of the CDR3 is TGTGCCAGCAGCTCGAACCCGGGACAGGGAGTCTATGGCTACACCTTC. Amino acids: CASSSNPGQGVYGYTF.

The rearrangement links TRBV10-2 to TRBJ2-7; TRBD2 is a possible D gene (6 bases). CDR1 is WSHSY, CDR2 SAAADI, per germline. V was shortened by 2 bases and J by 3 bases, with 8 bases between the two germline ends. This CDR3 spans 13 amino acids. In DNA, the CDR3 is TGCGCCAGCAGTGAGGGGAGGAACTACGAGCAGTACTTC. This sequence encodes CASSEGRNYEQYF.

This clone was observed a handful of times. V is TRBV5-5 and J is TRBJ1-1; TRBD1 matches at 8 bases. With V trimmed by 0 bases and J by 1 base, 2 bases remained unmatched. CDR1 is SGHKS and CDR2 is YYEKEE in the germline V gene (reference sequence). The CDR3 is 15 amino acids. Written as DNA, the CDR3 is TGTGCCAGCAGCTTGGGCGGGACAGGGAACACTGAAGCTTTCTTT. This encodes CASSLGGTGNTEAFF.

The chain recombines TRBV19 with TRBJ2-7; D might be TRBD1 (5 bases). The CDR3 sequence is 14 residues long. The germline V gene encodes CDR1 LNHDA and CDR2 SQIVND (reference sequence). Trimming cost V 3 bases and J 4 bases, with 13 bases left between them. CDR3 loop: CASSISGHTYEQYF. CDR3 DNA sequence: TGTGCCAGTAGTATCTCAGGACACACTTACGAGCAGTACTTC.

The V call is TRBV6-1, the J call TRBJ1-2; no definite D call. The CDR3 sequence is 13 residues long. Germline V gives CDR1 MNHNS, CDR2 SASEGT. Trimming took 0 bases from V and 10 from J, leaving 12 bases between them. The chain's CDR3 is CASSEARGGPYTF. Here the CDR3 DNA reads TGTGCCAGCAGTGAAGCGCGGGGAGGCCCCTACACCTTC.

CDR3: CASSPVGAGTYEQYF. DNA of the CDR3: TGTGCCAGCAGCCCCGTGGGAGCGGGGACCTACGAGCAGTACTTC. The rearrangement uses TRBV6-6 and TRBJ2-7, with TRBD2 matching over 7 bases. Per germline, CDR1 MNHNY and CDR2 SVGAGI (reference sequence). CDR3 size: 15 residues. J was trimmed by 2 bases and V by 6 bases; bases with no gene match: 10.

The chain recombines TRBV7-2 with TRBJ1-5; the D is unclear. The CDR3 length is 16 residues. V was shortened by 5 bases and J by 2 bases, with 16 bases between the two germline ends. CDR1 is SGHTA and CDR2 is FQGNSA in the germline V gene. The CDR3 is CASSPQVVVGNQPQHF. CDR3 DNA sequence: TGTGCCAGCAGCCCGCAGGTGGTAGTTGGCAATCAGCCCCAGCATTTT.

CDR3 residues: CASSFSGGKETQYF. The CDR3 region has the DNA TGTGCCAGCAGCTTCTCGGGGGGGAAAGAGACCCAGTACTTC. The chain recombines TRBV11-2 with TRBJ2-5; 8 bases map to TRBD2. Per germline, CDR1 SGHAT and CDR2 FQNNGV. V shed 3 bases and J 3 bases; nucleotides not matched to a gene: 3. CDR3 length equals 14 residues. Looking up the rest from reference TRBV11-2 and TRBJ2-5 gives the full variable domain: EAGVAQSPRYKIIEKRQSVAFWCNPISGHATLYWYQQILGQGPKLLIQFQNNGVVDDSQLPKDRFSAERLKGVDSTLKIQPAKLEDSAVYLCASSFSGGKETQYFGPGTRLLVL.

The gene calls are TRBV5-1 and TRBJ1-3; 7 bases line up with TRBD1. V dropped 3 bases and J dropped 4; count of bases not matched to a gene: 10. This CDR3 region has 16 residues. Germline V gene data show CDR1 as SGHRS and CDR2 as YFSETQ. CDR3 in DNA: TGCGCCAGCAGCTCGGGACAGAAGCCTAACGGAAACACCATATATTTT. Protein sequence: CASSSGQKPNGNTIYF.

The sample holds one count of this clone. The CDR3 region is CASSQSRSRNTEAFF. In nucleotides, the CDR3 is TGCGCCAGCAGTCAATCGAGGAGCCGGAACACTGAAGCTTTCTTT. The chain is built from TRBV23-1 and TRBJ1-1; no clear D. TRBV23-1 is an ORF, with its function uncertain. The CDR3 spans 15 residues. V was shortened by 0 bases and J by 1 base, with 9 bases between the two germline ends.

CDR3 in DNA: TGTGCCAGCAGTTACTCGGGGACAGGGGCTGAAGCTTTCTTT. It is translated as CASSYSGTGAEAFF. V is TRBV6-6 and J is TRBJ1-1; 10 bases line up with TRBD1. After removal of 0 bases from V and 6 bases from J, the junction contained 1 base not matched to a gene. CDR1 is MNHNY, CDR2 SVGAGI, per germline (reference sequence). The CDR3 has 14 amino acids.

V is TRBV5-1 and J is TRBJ1-6; 9 nucleotides agree with TRBD1. This CDR3 has 15 residues. Germline CDR1 is SGHRS and CDR2 is YFSETQ. Trimming took 0 bases from V and 9 from J; bases not matched to a gene: 4. The CDR3 DNA is TGCGCCAGCAGCTTGGGGACAGGGGAGGGTTCACCCCTCCACTTT. Amino acid sequence: CASSLGTGEGSPLHF.

The chain carries TRBV27 and TRBJ1-2, with D possibly TRBD1 on 5 matching bases. Trimming removed 3 bases at V and 1 base at J, with 9 bases between. The CDR3 covers 14 residues. The germline V gene has CDR1 MNHEY and CDR2 SMNVEV (reference sequence). The CDR3 DNA is TGTGCCAGCAGTTTCGGGGGAGTTAACTATGGCTACACCTTC. Its translation is CASSFGGVNYGYTF.

V is TRBV28 and J is TRBJ1-1, with D possibly matching TRBD1 (6 bases). The V gene's germline CDR1 is MDHEN and CDR2 SYDVKM. CDR3 length equals 15 residues. V lost 7 bases, J lost 2 bases, and 17 bases lay in between. The CDR3 DNA reads as TGTGCCAGCATAGGATGGGGGCAGGGAAACACTGAAGCTTTCTTT. It is translated as CASIGWGQGNTEAFF.

V usage is TRBV9 and J usage is TRBJ2-7, with TRBD1 matching over 12 bases. The trim removed 3 bases at V and 5 bases at J, leaving 3 bases unmatched. Per the germline V gene, CDR1 is SGDLS and CDR2 is YYNGEE. The CDR3 runs 14 residues. The CDR3 sequence: CASSGGQGADEQYF. The CDR3 DNA reads TGTGCCAGCAGCGGGGGACAGGGGGCGGACGAGCAGTACTTC.

The J gene is TRBJ2-3, the V gene TRBV29-1; TRBD1 agrees at 7 bases. The trim removed 4 bases at V and 2 bases at J, leaving 15 bases unmatched. Per germline, CDR1 SQVTM and CDR2 ANQGSEA. The CDR3 is made up of 17 amino acids. The CDR3 loop is CSVAGRQGDRDTDTQYF. In DNA form, the CDR3 reads TGCAGCGTTGCGGGGCGGCAGGGTGACAGGGACACAGATACGCAGTATTTT.

The chain employs TRBV10-1 and TRBJ2-2, with 9 bases matching TRBD2. V gave up 0 bases and J gave up 3 bases; unmatched junction bases: 5. The germline gives CDR1 WNHNN, CDR2 SYGVQD (reference sequence). The CDR3 is 17 amino acids. The CDR3 DNA follows: TGCGCCAGCAGTGAGTCGGTAGCGGGGGTTTACACCGGGGAGCTGTTTTTT. This codes for CASSESVAGVYTGELFF.